This TCR beta chain was retrieved from a study of T cell responses to AZD1222 COVID-19 vaccine. A word on this clone: The target antigen is unknown.

Germline V gives CDR1 LGHNA, CDR2 YSLEER. This CDR3 has 15 residues. The V segment lost 2 bases and the J segment 7 bases; nucleotides outside the gene matches: 5. Overall study results and limits: In a largely white British group with more females than males, clonal diversity was possibly underestimated.

Clones were sequenced by immunoSEQ multiplex PCR, and TCRdb holds only the in-frame ones, with some missing. Counted here are 150,000 to 200,000 clones, 90% to 95% occurring once; the ten biggest clones make up roughly 0.9%. The starting material was peripheral blood, obtained on day 0 of AZD1222 vaccination. The receptor was isolated from an adult in good health. J is TRBJ2-5 and V is TRBV4-3, with 12 bases fitting TRBD2. CDR3: CASSQLAGGLGTQYF. The DNA of the CDR3 is TGCGCCAGCAGCCAACTAGCGGGGGGGCTGGGGACCCAGTACTTC.